The clone carrying this TCR beta chain was seen a handful of times. Its antigen is as yet unknown. This entry comes from a study of cytomegalovirus exposure and HLA in healthy donors. The study's findings and limits: Follow-up analysis later connected one missense variant in DCLRE1C with trimming of TCR beta V- and J-genes. Clonal expansion, a later analysis showed, was greater in HLA-associated TCR beta chains than in equally common others.

Healthy bone marrow donors formed the donor group. The PCR employed 60 Vbeta primers together with 13 Jbeta primers. TCRdb's table, derived via immunoSEQ multiplex PCR, lists solely in-frame clones and lacks some. Of 150,000 to 200,000 clones detected, over 60% appear once; the ten largest clones hold under 8%. CDR3 length equals 13 residues. The V gene lost 4 bases and the J gene lost 0 bases, with 7 bases spanning the gap. Sequenced sample: PBMCs. The V and J genes are TRBV5-3 and TRBJ1-2; D may be TRBD1 (6 bases). TRBV5-3 is assigned to the ORF class and has an uncertain function. The clonotype comes from a man aged 35 to 55 in good health and CMV-seropositive. The chain's CDR3 is CARSGDTNYGYTF. The CDR3, as DNA: TGTGCCAGAAGCGGGGACACTAACTATGGCTACACCTTC.